Listed below are T cell receptor beta chains from one sample, sequenced in a study of blood T cell repertoires in COVID-19. The protocol was immunoSEQ multiplex PCR, while the TCRdb copy is restricted to in-frame clones and leaves out a portion. The sample holds roughly 81,000 clones, around 80% seen once. The sample comprised peripheral blood. The receptors shown here come from a man between 60 and 70 years old with acute or convalescent COVID-19. CDR3s include the opening cysteine and the closing phenylalanine or tryptophan. The order of the fields is J gene, V gene, D gene, clone size, CDR3 DNA, CDR3 protein. D genes are given only for firm matches. For some rows the clone size is stated as once, few or many, or as a class when expanded; others skip it.

j_gene: TRBJ2-2
v_gene: TRBV7-2
d_gene: .
abundance: .
CDR3nt: TGTGCCAGCAGCTCCTTCGCGGGACGGAACACCGGGGAGCTGTTTTTT
CDR3aa: CASSSFAGRNTGELFF

j_gene: TRBJ2-1
v_gene: TRBV4-3
d_gene: TRBD2
abundance: .
CDR3nt: TGCGCCAGCAGCCAAGTGGGCGGGGGGACCTACAATGAGCAGTTCTTC
CDR3aa: CASSQVGGGTYNEQFF

j_gene: TRBJ2-2
v_gene: TRBV12-1
d_gene: .
abundance: .
CDR3nt: TGTGCCAGCAGCCTGTTCGCCGGGGAGCTGTTTTTT
CDR3aa: CASSLFAGELFF

j_gene: TRBJ1-4
v_gene: TRBV5-1
d_gene: TRBD1
abundance: .
CDR3nt: TGCGCCAGCAGCTATACAGGGGGCGGAAGAGAAAAACTGTTTTTT
CDR3aa: CASSYTGGGREKLFF

j_gene: TRBJ2-2
v_gene: TRBV2
d_gene: TRBD2
abundance: .
CDR3nt: TGTGCCACGGCGGGGGAGTGGAACACCGGGGAGCTGTTTTTT
CDR3aa: CATAGEWNTGELFF

j_gene: TRBJ2-7
v_gene: TRBV6-6
d_gene: .
abundance: .
CDR3nt: TGTGCCAGCAGTTACAGTTTTGGGGCAGGGGAGTACGAGCAGTACTTC
CDR3aa: CASSYSFGAGEYEQYF

j_gene: TRBJ1-1
v_gene: TRBV6-5
d_gene: .
abundance: .
CDR3nt: TGTGCCAGCAGTTCTCGGGGAGCCCCTGAAGCTTTCTTT
CDR3aa: CASSSRGAPEAFF

j_gene: TRBJ1-4
v_gene: TRBV18
d_gene: TRBD1
abundance: .
CDR3nt: TGTGCCAGCTCATTACAGGGGGTTGGTGAAAAACTGTTTTTT
CDR3aa: CASSLQGVGEKLFF

j_gene: TRBJ2-7
v_gene: TRBV11-2
d_gene: .
abundance: .
CDR3nt: TGTGCCAGCAGCACCTTGGCAGGAGGAGGCGAGCAGTACTTC
CDR3aa: CASSTLAGGGEQYF

j_gene: TRBJ2-3
v_gene: TRBV9
d_gene: .
abundance: .
CDR3nt: TGTGCCAGCAGCCCGCGGGGTGGAGGGGAGAGGGCGAGCCGCACAGATACGCAGTATTTT
CDR3aa: CASSPRGGGERASRTDTQYF

j_gene: TRBJ1-1
v_gene: TRBV28
d_gene: .
abundance: .
CDR3nt: TGTGCCAGCGGGGGGGATCCTGAAGCTTTCTTT
CDR3aa: CASGGDPEAFF

j_gene: TRBJ2-2
v_gene: TRBV11-3
d_gene: .
abundance: .
CDR3nt: TGTGCCAGCAGCTTCGCGGAGACCGGGGAGCTGTTTTTT
CDR3aa: CASSFAETGELFF

j_gene: TRBJ2-2
v_gene: TRBV9
d_gene: .
abundance: .
CDR3nt: TGTGCCAGCAGCGTAGGGGGGAGGACCGGGGAGCTGTTTTTT
CDR3aa: CASSVGGRTGELFF

j_gene: TRBJ1-1
v_gene: TRBV5-8
d_gene: .
abundance: .
CDR3nt: TGTGCCAGCAGCTCGGGAGACCCCTTTGCTGCAGGCCCGGGGACTGAAGCTTTCTTT
CDR3aa: CASSSGDPFAAGPGTEAFF

j_gene: TRBJ2-7
v_gene: TRBV28
d_gene: TRBD2
abundance: few
CDR3nt: TGTGCCAGCAGTCCCCCCAGCGGGAGCGTCCTCGAGCAGTACTTC
CDR3aa: CASSPPSGSVLEQYF

j_gene: TRBJ2-3
v_gene: TRBV29-1
d_gene: .
abundance: .
CDR3nt: TGCAGCGTTGAAAGTTCCGGGAGCGGCACAGATACGCAGTATTTT
CDR3aa: CSVESSGSGTDTQYF

j_gene: TRBJ2-1
v_gene: TRBV9
d_gene: TRBD2
abundance: once
CDR3nt: TGTGCCAGCAGCGTAACCTTAGCGGGGGGGGCGATAGGACACAATGAGCAGTTCTTC
CDR3aa: CASSVTLAGGAIGHNEQFF

j_gene: TRBJ1-1
v_gene: TRBV7-9
d_gene: .
abundance: .
CDR3nt: TGTGCCAGCAGCCTCAGCCGGGGGAACACTGAAGCTTTCTTT
CDR3aa: CASSLSRGNTEAFF

j_gene: TRBJ2-4
v_gene: TRBV6-6
d_gene: .
abundance: .
CDR3nt: TGTGCCAGCAGTTTACGGACAGAAGCCAAAAACATTCAGTACTTC
CDR3aa: CASSLRTEAKNIQYF

j_gene: TRBJ1-2
v_gene: TRBV2
d_gene: .
abundance: .
CDR3nt: TGTGCCGGGAGGAGGGTTTCGCATGGCTACACCTTC
CDR3aa: CAGRRVSHGYTF

j_gene: TRBJ1-5
v_gene: TRBV7-2
d_gene: .
abundance: .
CDR3nt: TGTGCCAGCAGCAGGGGGGGGGATCAGCCCCAGCATTTT
CDR3aa: CASSRGGDQPQHF

j_gene: TRBJ1-3
v_gene: TRBV6-2/TRBV6-3
d_gene: .
abundance: .
CDR3nt: TGTGCCAGCAGTCTCCAGTCTCTTGGAAACACCATATATTTT
CDR3aa: CASSLQSLGNTIYF